This is a list of T cell receptor beta chains from one sample in a study of T cells in localized non-small cell lung cancer. Profiling relied on immunoSEQ multiplex PCR, and the TCRdb table lists in-frame clones only, not all of them. Of around 140,000 clones listed, roughly 90% were seen once; the top ten hold over 1.5%. The specimen comprised peripheral blood, sampled before any cancer treatment. The receptor set was obtained from a female donor older than 55 with stage I lung adenocarcinoma. Both conserved end residues are part of each CDR3. The order of the fields is D gene, V gene, clone size, J gene, CDR3 DNA, CDR3 protein. A D gene is named only where the DNA matches it firmly. Rows give clone size only sometimes, using once, few, many, or a class for an expanded clone.

D: .
V: TRBV15
size: .
J: TRBJ2-1
DNA: TGTGCCACCAGCAGAGACCGGGGACCCTACAATGAGCAGTTCTTC
CDR3: CATSRDRGPYNEQFF

D: .
V: TRBV5-4
size: once
J: TRBJ2-7
DNA: TGTGCCAGCAGCCCGGACGGACCCCAGGTTACCTACGAGCAGTACTTC
CDR3: CASSPDGPQVTYEQYF

D: .
V: TRBV6-6
size: .
J: TRBJ2-7
DNA: TGTGCCAGCACCGGGACCGTAAGCTCCTACGAGCAGTACTTC
CDR3: CASTGTVSSYEQYF

D: TRBD1
V: TRBV28
size: .
J: TRBJ2-3
DNA: TGTGCCACCGGGACAGGGCTGGTAGAGGAGTATTTT
CDR3: CATGTGLVEEYF

D: .
V: TRBV5-6
size: .
J: TRBJ1-1
DNA: TGTGCCAGCAGCTGGGCGAACACTGAAGCTTTCTTT
CDR3: CASSWANTEAFF

D: TRBD2
V: TRBV2
size: .
J: TRBJ2-5
DNA: TGTGCCAGCACGGGAGGGGGTGGGACCCAGTACTTC
CDR3: CASTGGGGTQYF

D: TRBD1
V: TRBV18
size: .
J: TRBJ1-1
DNA: TGTGCCGTTGCAGGGGGATTGAACACTGAAGCTTTCTTT
CDR3: CAVAGGLNTEAFF

D: .
V: TRBV9
size: .
J: TRBJ1-5
DNA: TGTGCCAGCAGCGTAGGAGCGGGTCAGCCCCAGCATTTT
CDR3: CASSVGAGQPQHF

D: .
V: TRBV12-5
size: .
J: TRBJ2-1
DNA: TGTGCTAGTGGTTTTTTAGGCCTCTCCTACAATGAGCAGTTCTTC
CDR3: CASGFLGLSYNEQFF

D: TRBD1
V: TRBV7-2
size: once
J: TRBJ1-4
DNA: TGTGCCAGCAGCTCGCCCGGGACAGACTTTGAAAAACTGTTTTTT
CDR3: CASSSPGTDFEKLFF

D: .
V: TRBV2
size: .
J: TRBJ2-2
DNA: TGTGCCAGCTGCCCTGAACCCTGGATAGGGAGGGAGCTGTTTTTT
CDR3: CASCPEPWIGRELFF

D: TRBD2
V: TRBV9
size: .
J: TRBJ2-1
DNA: TGTGCCAGCAGCGTAGAGGGACTAGCGGGGTTTTCGGAGCAGTTCTTC
CDR3: CASSVEGLAGFSEQFF

D: .
V: TRBV9
size: .
J: TRBJ2-5
DNA: TGTGCCAGCAGCGTAGTTGGACAGCTCCAAGAGACCCAGTACTTC
CDR3: CASSVVGQLQETQYF

D: .
V: TRBV12-5
size: .
J: TRBJ2-7
DNA: TGTGCTAGTGGCATTGACGGGTCCCACTACGAGCAGTACTTC
CDR3: CASGIDGSHYEQYF

D: .
V: TRBV30
size: .
J: TRBJ1-2
DNA: TGTGCCTGGAATGGGGGGCTTGTAGGCTACACCTTC
CDR3: CAWNGGLVGYTF

D: .
V: TRBV28
size: once
J: TRBJ1-5
DNA: TGTGCCAGCAGTAAGGCAGGGGACGGTCAGCCCCAGCATTTT
CDR3: CASSKAGDGQPQHF

D: .
V: TRBV28
size: .
J: TRBJ1-5
DNA: TGTGCCAGCAGTTTATGGTGGGAAAATAGCAATCAGCCCCAGCATTTT
CDR3: CASSLWWENSNQPQHF

D: .
V: TRBV5-1
size: .
J: TRBJ2-7
DNA: TGCGCCAGCAGCTTGGCTGGGCCGTCCTACGAGCAGTACTTC
CDR3: CASSLAGPSYEQYF

D: TRBD2
V: TRBV7-8
size: .
J: TRBJ2-1
DNA: TGTGCCAGCAGGATAACTAGCGGTGAATACAATGAGCAGTTCTTC
CDR3: CASRITSGEYNEQFF

D: TRBD1
V: TRBV18
size: few
J: TRBJ1-5
DNA: TGTGCCAGCTCACCCCGGGACAGTAATCAGCCCCAGCATTTT
CDR3: CASSPRDSNQPQHF

D: .
V: TRBV5-6
size: .
J: TRBJ1-1
DNA: TGTGCCAGCAGCTTTCAGACCGAGAACACTGAAGCTTTCTTT
CDR3: CASSFQTENTEAFF

D: TRBD1
V: TRBV10-3
size: .
J: TRBJ2-7
DNA: TGTGCCATCAGTGATTTTGGACAGGGAAGTAACGAGCAGTACTTC
CDR3: CAISDFGQGSNEQYF

D: .
V: TRBV9
size: .
J: TRBJ2-7
DNA: TGTGCCAGCAGCGTAGGGTTCTCAGCCTACGAGCAGTACTTC
CDR3: CASSVGFSAYEQYF

D: .
V: TRBV7-2
size: .
J: TRBJ2-1
DNA: TGTGCCAGCAGCCTGAACCGAGTGTACAATGAGCAGTTCTTC
CDR3: CASSLNRVYNEQFF

D: TRBD2
V: TRBV7-2
size: .
J: TRBJ2-3
DNA: TGTGCCAGCAGCTTAGTTCTAGCGGGAGGGCCAGGTACAGATACGCAGTATTTT
CDR3: CASSLVLAGGPGTDTQYF

D: TRBD1
V: TRBV29-1
size: .
J: TRBJ1-1
DNA: TGCAGCGTTCTCAAAGGGACAGTCGGCACTGAAGCTTTCTTT
CDR3: CSVLKGTVGTEAFF

D: .
V: TRBV28
size: .
J: TRBJ2-3
DNA: TGTGCCAGCAGTTTATTATCGGGAGCGGTCTCAGATACGCAGTATTTT
CDR3: CASSLLSGAVSDTQYF

D: TRBD1
V: TRBV6-1
size: .
J: TRBJ1-2
DNA: TGTGCCAGCAGTGGACCTCCCGGGACAGTAAACTATGGCTACACCTTC
CDR3: CASSGPPGTVNYGYTF

D: TRBD2
V: TRBV29-1
size: .
J: TRBJ2-3
DNA: TGCAGCTTAGGGACTATCCCTCCTACTAGCACAGATACGCAGTATTTT
CDR3: CSLGTIPPTSTDTQYF

D: .
V: TRBV6-5
size: .
J: TRBJ1-3
DNA: TGTGCCAGCAGCCTTCACGTCTCTGGAAACACCATATATTTT
CDR3: CASSLHVSGNTIYF

D: .
V: TRBV7-9
size: .
J: TRBJ1-1
DNA: TGTGCCAGCAGCCCATGGAGGGGGGTGAACACTGAAGCTTTCTTT
CDR3: CASSPWRGVNTEAFF

D: .
V: TRBV14
size: .
J: TRBJ1-1
DNA: TGTGCCAGCAGCCACCCGAGAAGCCCTGAAGCTTTCTTT
CDR3: CASSHPRSPEAFF

D: TRBD1
V: TRBV25-1
size: .
J: TRBJ2-2
DNA: TGTGCCAGCAGTTCGCGGACAGGGGATCGCGGGGAGCTGTTTTTT
CDR3: CASSSRTGDRGELFF

D: TRBD1
V: TRBV2
size: .
J: TRBJ1-3
DNA: TGTGCCAGCAGTATCATCTTGGACAGGGTCTCTGGAAACACCATATATTTT
CDR3: CASSIILDRVSGNTIYF

D: .
V: TRBV9
size: few
J: TRBJ1-4
DNA: TGTGCCAGCAGCGTAGGGTGGGGAAATGAAAAACTGTTTTTT
CDR3: CASSVGWGNEKLFF

D: TRBD1
V: TRBV19
size: .
J: TRBJ2-7
DNA: TGTGCCAGTAGTGAGTCGACAGGGCAGTGGGAGCAGTACTTC
CDR3: CASSESTGQWEQYF

D: .
V: TRBV19
size: .
J: TRBJ1-4
DNA: TGTGCCAGTTCATGGACCCACCCTAATGAAAAACTGTTTTTT
CDR3: CASSWTHPNEKLFF

D: .
V: TRBV10-1
size: once
J: TRBJ2-2
DNA: TGCGCCAGCAGTCCTAACACCGGGGAGCTGTTTTTT
CDR3: CASSPNTGELFF

D: .
V: TRBV5-1
size: .
J: TRBJ2-1
DNA: TGCGCCAGCACGATGGCTGCCTATGGTGAGCAGTTCTTC
CDR3: CASTMAAYGEQFF

D: TRBD2
V: TRBV7-6
size: .
J: TRBJ2-7
DNA: TGTGCCAGCAGCCCTGGGTTAGCGGGAGGGGGGTACGAGCAGTACTTC
CDR3: CASSPGLAGGGYEQYF

D: TRBD1
V: TRBV7-8
size: .
J: TRBJ2-7
DNA: TGTGCCAGCAGCTTACGCCGGGACAGGGTCTACGAGCAGTACTTC
CDR3: CASSLRRDRVYEQYF

D: .
V: TRBV29-1
size: .
J: TRBJ1-5
DNA: TGCAGCGTTTCCGGGGGGGGGTATCAGCCCCAGCATTTT
CDR3: CSVSGGGYQPQHF